This TCR beta chain comes out of a study of blood T cell repertoires in COVID-19. Study in general: Some COVID-19 samples were acute and others convalescent; all came from the United States, Italy and Spain. PBMCs, B-cell-depleted T cells, or T cells were the source of the cDNA or gDNA that made up the material.

Patients of the Seattle cohort, enrolled during active infection, were followed longitudinally. Authors' processing steps: Nucleated cell counts were estimated from reference gene primer amplification. Libraries were prepared by immunoSEQ multiplex PCR; TCRdb keeps only in-frame clonotypes and omits some of them. V and J calls plus clone size are reproduced from that table; the DNA served to infer D and trimming. This table has approximately 210,000 clones, 70% to 90% appearing once. The CDR3 is 14 residues long. Trimming removed 3 bases from V and 5 bases from J, with 13 bases in between. Sequenced material: peripheral blood. The sequence derives from a man in his 60s with COVID-19, enrolled during active disease. This chain uses TRBV23-1 with TRBJ1-2, with D possibly TRBD1 on 5 matching bases. TRBV23-1 is known as an ORF, though its function is uncertain. The CDR3 sequence is CASSQGRERYGYTF. The CDR3 DNA is TGCGCCAGCAGTCAGGGCAGGGAAAGGTATGGCTACACCTTC.